The present T cell receptor (beta chain) was sequenced within a study of patients and donors after allogeneic stem cell transplantation. TCRdb itself ran the RT-PCR reads through MiXCR, one entry per CDR3 protein. The data hold 800,000 to 1,000,000 distinct CDR3 sequences, with more than 15% observed a single time. After removal of 0 bases from V and 7 bases from J, the junction contained 8 bases not matched to a gene. This CDR3 contains 15 residues. This clonotype was observed many times. Sequencing was performed on blood, either unsorted or a sorted T cell fraction (not recorded which). The receptor was isolated from a human donor who was either an allogeneic HSCT recipient or a stem cell or donor lymphocyte infusion donor (not recorded which). It is not recorded whose cells these are; they may come from a transplant donor. V usage is TRBV12-3 or TRBV12-4 and J usage is TRBJ2-5; TRBD2 aligns across 7 bases. CDR3 in amino acids: CASSLAGGGPRTQYF. CDR3 nucleotide sequence: TGTGCCAGCAGTTTAGCTGGGGGAGGGCCACGGACCCAGTACTTC.